The rows below give T cell receptor beta chains drawn from one sample of a study of Graves' ophthalmopathy and Graves' hyperthyroidism. Each CDR3 protein gets one entry after TCRdb re-called the multiplex PCR reads with MiXCR. Seen here are some 1.1 million distinct CDR3 sequences, roughly 35% observed once, and the top ten hold 8.5% to 14%. The specimen sequenced was peripheral blood or thyroid tissue (not recorded which). The receptors come from an adult man with Graves' hyperthyroidism. Each CDR3 is given with its conserved first and last residue. Each record gives: CDR3 length, V gene, D gene, J gene, clone size, CDR3 protein, CDR3 DNA. D genes are given only for firm matches. Clone size, where shown, is once, few, many, or a class for clones that have expanded.

>14|TRBV20-1|TRBD1|TRBJ2-2|many
CSALDRGTTGELFF
TGCAGTGCCCTGGACAGGGGGACCACCGGGGAGCTGTTTTTT
>12|TRBV7-9|.|TRBJ2-5|.
CAWSRTQETQYF
TGTGCCTGGAGTCGGACCCAAGAGACCCAGTACTTC
>15|TRBV2|.|TRBJ2-3|.
CASNWGDDRTDTQYF
TGTGCCAGCAACTGGGGGGACGACCGCACAGATACGCAGTATTTT
>17|TRBV12-3/TRBV12-4|.|TRBJ1-4|.
CASSLRQGFGWGEKLFF
TGTGCCAGCAGTTTAAGGCAGGGATTCGGGTGGGGTGAAAAACTGTTTTTT
>14|TRBV28|.|TRBJ1-1|few
CATGIGGDYTEAFF
TGTGCCACCGGGATCGGGGGGGACTATACTGAAGCTTTCTTT
>13|TRBV24-1|.|TRBJ2-1|.
CATSVPHNNEQFF
TGTGCCACCAGTGTCCCTCATAACAATGAGCAGTTCTTC
>18|TRBV20-1|TRBD2|TRBJ2-5|many
CSAREGASGGRYQETQYF
TGCAGTGCTAGAGAGGGGGCTAGCGGGGGACGGTACCAAGAGACCCAGTACTTC
>17|TRBV7-2|.|TRBJ1-2|.
CASSLAGGVVANYGYTF
TGTGCCAGCAGCTTAGCTGGGGGGGTGGTGGCTAACTATGGCTACACCTTC
>12|TRBV29-1|.|TRBJ2-2|many
CSVVAGTGELFF
TGCAGCGTTGTGGCAGGCACCGGGGAGCTGTTTTTT
>13|TRBV20-1|.|TRBJ1-1|few
CSVSLGQLGRAFF
TGCAGTGTTAGCCTCGGACAGTTAGGACGGGCTTTCTTT
>13|TRBV20-1|.|TRBJ1-1|many
CSARPEAGLSAFF
TGCAGTGCTAGACCCGAGGCGGGTTTATCGGCTTTCTTT
>15|TRBV7-9|TRBD1|TRBJ1-5|.
CASSSPGQGGQPQHF
TGTGCCAGCAGCTCCCCGGGACAGGGGGGACAGCCCCAGCATTTT
>15|TRBV28|TRBD1|TRBJ1-5|.
CASSPRQGQAQPQHF
TGTGCCAGCAGTCCGAGACAGGGACAAGCTCAGCCCCAGCATTTT
>15|TRBV15|.|TRBJ1-5|.
CATSRFSAVQETQHF
TGTGCCACCAGCAGATTTTCGGCAGTACAAGAGACCCAGCATTTT
>15|TRBV7-9|.|TRBJ2-7|few
CASSPRGTSSYEQYF
TGTGCCAGCAGCCCACGGGGTACCTCCTCCTACGAGCAGTACTTC
>13|TRBV12-3/TRBV12-4|.|TRBJ2-5|few
CASSLLGVETQYF
TGTGCCAGCAGTTTATTGGGGGTCGAGACCCAGTACTTC
>14|TRBV15|TRBD1|TRBJ1-2|.
CATSQTGTGYGYTF
TGTGCCACCAGCCAAACCGGGACAGGGTATGGCTACACCTTC
>12|TRBV2|TRBD1|TRBJ1-1|few
CASREDRVVAFF
TGTGCCAGCAGGGAGGACAGGGTGGTAGCTTTCTTT
>12|TRBV12-5|.|TRBJ1-2|.
CASGTGIYRYTF
TGTGCTAGTGGAACAGGGATCTATCGCTACACCTTC
>14|TRBV18|TRBD1|TRBJ1-1|few
CASSPLDRGAEAFF
TGTGCCAGCTCACCACTGGACAGGGGGGCTGAAGCTTTCTTT
>13|TRBV7-9|TRBD2|TRBJ2-7|.
CVSSFGTSSEQYF
TGTGTCAGCAGCTTCGGGACTAGTTCCGAGCAGTACTTC
>14|TRBV9|.|TRBJ1-2|.
CASSVGTLDYGYTF
TGTGCCAGCAGCGTAGGGACGTTAGACTATGGCTACACCTTC
>15|TRBV6-5|.|TRBJ1-3|few
CASSVKPASGNTIYF
TGTGCCAGCAGTGTAAAGCCTGCCTCTGGAAACACCATATATTTT
>13|TRBV20-1|.|TRBJ2-2|.
CSARILNTGELFF
TGCAGTGCTAGAATCTTGAACACCGGGGAGCTGTTTTTT